Below, one T cell receptor (beta chain) is given with its context. The PCR contained 60 Vbeta and 13 Jbeta primers. Sequencing used immunoSEQ multiplex PCR; TCRdb keeps in-frame clones, though not all of them. The sample records 72,000 or so clones, roughly four fifths being singletons. This specimen comes from a study of cytomegalovirus exposure and HLA in healthy donors. The CDR3 loop spans 17 amino acids. V was shortened by 5 bases and J by 4 bases, with 21 bases between the two germline ends. Germline CDR1 reads SEHNR; CDR2 reads FQNEAQ (reference sequence). The source is a woman in her twenties or thirties in good health and CMV-seropositive. The chain carries TRBV7-9 and TRBJ2-1, with D tentatively TRBD2 (6 bases). Sample: PBMCs. The CDR3 bases are TGTGCCAGCAGCAATATTTCCAGACTAGTTGGGTACAATGAGCAGTTCTTC. As protein: CASSNISRLVGYNEQFF.